Listed here is a single T cell receptor beta chain. The participants were between about 18 and 95 years old and came from about two dozen US areas. The data originate from a study of blood T cell repertoires in COVID-19. Study overall: Two negative PCRs, clearance, or symptom resolution had been documented for recovered Cohort 3 donors.

Sequenced by immunoSEQ multiplex PCR; TCRdb stores in-frame clones only, minus some. The data show 300,000 to 450,000 clones, approximately 87% seen once. Germline V gives CDR1 SGHNT, CDR2 YYREEE (reference sequence). V shed 4 bases and J 3 bases; nucleotides not matched to a gene: 8. The CDR3 length is 16 residues. This clonotype originated in a middle-aged man in a cohort exposed to, infected with or recovered from COVID-19 (not recorded which). Sample: PBMCs or T cells enriched from blood (not recorded which). The rearrangement uses TRBV5-4 and TRBJ1-4; 8 positions agree with TRBD1. The CDR3 DNA is TGTGCCAGCAGCACTTGGCCGGGACAGGCTAATGAAAAACTGTTTTTT. It yields the protein CASSTWPGQANEKLFF.